This TCR beta chain was recorded in a study of cytomegalovirus exposure and HLA in healthy donors. Across the study: Caucasian-associated ancestry cluster membership applied to over 80% of several hundred genotyped donors. Study-wide results and caveats: Further analysis was carried out later, and it showed several of the most significant clusters appearing linked to common viral pathogens.

This clone was seen a handful of times. Its antigen is as yet unknown. Primers included in the PCR were 60 Vbeta and 13 Jbeta primers. Generated by immunoSEQ multiplex PCR, the TCRdb table keeps only in-frame clones and is missing some. This sample has about 160,000 clones, with approximately 80% found just once. Deletions cut 5 bases from V and 0 bases from J, with 7 bases between. This CDR3 has 14 amino acids. Per germline, CDR1 MDHEN and CDR2 SYDVKM. The sequenced material came from PBMCs. This receptor was identified in a man under 40 in good health and CMV-seropositive. This chain joins TRBV28 and TRBJ1-4, with D uncertain. The DNA of the CDR3 is TGTGCCAGCAGTGTTCGGGCAACTAATGAAAAACTGTTTTTT. Its translation is CASSVRATNEKLFF.